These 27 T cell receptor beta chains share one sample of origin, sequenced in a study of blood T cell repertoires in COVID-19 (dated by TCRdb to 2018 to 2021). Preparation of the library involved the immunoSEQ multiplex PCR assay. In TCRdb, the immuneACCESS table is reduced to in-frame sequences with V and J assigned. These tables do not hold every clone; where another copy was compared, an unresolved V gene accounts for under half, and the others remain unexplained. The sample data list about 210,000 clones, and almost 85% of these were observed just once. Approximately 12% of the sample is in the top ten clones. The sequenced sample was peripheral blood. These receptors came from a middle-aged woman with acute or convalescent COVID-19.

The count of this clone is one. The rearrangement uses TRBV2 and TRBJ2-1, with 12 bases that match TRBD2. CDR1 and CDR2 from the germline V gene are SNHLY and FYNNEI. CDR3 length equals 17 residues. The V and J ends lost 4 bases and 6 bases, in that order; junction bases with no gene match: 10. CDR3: CASSARLAGEYANEQFF. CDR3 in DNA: TGTGCCAGCAGTGCCCGACTAGCGGGAGAATATGCCAATGAGCAGTTCTTC.

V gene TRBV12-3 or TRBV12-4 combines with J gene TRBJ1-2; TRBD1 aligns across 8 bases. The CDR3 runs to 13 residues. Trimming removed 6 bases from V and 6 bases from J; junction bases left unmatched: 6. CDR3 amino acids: CASSPGQGDGYTF. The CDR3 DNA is TGTGCCAGCAGCCCAGGACAGGGTGATGGCTACACCTTC.

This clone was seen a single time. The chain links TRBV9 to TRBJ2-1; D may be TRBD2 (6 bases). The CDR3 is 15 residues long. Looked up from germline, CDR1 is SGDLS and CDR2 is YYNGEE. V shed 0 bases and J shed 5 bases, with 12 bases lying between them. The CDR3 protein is CASSVVAGSDNEQFF. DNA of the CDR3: TGTGCCAGCAGCGTAGTGGCGGGGTCCGACAATGAGCAGTTCTTC.

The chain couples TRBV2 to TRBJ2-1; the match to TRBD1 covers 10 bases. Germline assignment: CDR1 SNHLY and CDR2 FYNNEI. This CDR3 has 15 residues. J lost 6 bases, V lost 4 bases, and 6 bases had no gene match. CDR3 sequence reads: CASSVDRGMGNEQFF. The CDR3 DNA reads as TGTGCCAGCAGTGTGGACAGGGGGATGGGCAATGAGCAGTTCTTC.

CDR3 nucleotide sequence: TGTGCCACCACCAAGGACAGGGGCGCTTACGAGCAGTACTTC. Protein: CATTKDRGAYEQYF. The rearrangement joins TRBV19 to TRBJ2-7; TRBD1 aligns across 9 bases. The V and J ends lost 10 bases and 4 bases, in that order; junction bases with no gene match: 11. Germline V gives CDR1 LNHDA, CDR2 SQIVND (reference sequence). The CDR3 has 14 amino acids.

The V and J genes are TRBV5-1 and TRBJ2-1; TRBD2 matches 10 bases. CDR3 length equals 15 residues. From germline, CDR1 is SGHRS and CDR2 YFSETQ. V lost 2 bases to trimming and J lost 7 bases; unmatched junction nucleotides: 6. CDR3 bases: TGCGCCAGCAGCTTCACTAGCGGGAACGGGAATGAGCAGTTCTTC. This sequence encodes CASSFTSGNGNEQFF. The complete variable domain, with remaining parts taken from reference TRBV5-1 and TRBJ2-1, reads KAGVTQTPRYLIKTRGQQVTLSCSPISGHRSVSWYQQTPGQGLQFLFEYFSETQRNKGNFPGRFSGRQFSNSRSEMNVSTLELGDSALYLCASSFTSGNGNEQFFGPGTRLTVL.

CDR3 loop: CASSREVYEQYF. CDR3 in DNA: TGTGCCAGCTCAAGGGAGGTCTACGAGCAGTACTTC. The chain links TRBV18 to TRBJ2-7; possibly TRBD2 for D (6 bases). Trimming left V 5 bases short and J 3 bases short, with 8 bases between. The germline V gene encodes CDR1 KGHSH and CDR2 LQKENI. The CDR3 is 12 residues long.

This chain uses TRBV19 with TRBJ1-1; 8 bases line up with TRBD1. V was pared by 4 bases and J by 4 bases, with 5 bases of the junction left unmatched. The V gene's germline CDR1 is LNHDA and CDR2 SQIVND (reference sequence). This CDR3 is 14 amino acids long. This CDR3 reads CASSKGQEITEAFF. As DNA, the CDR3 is TGTGCCAGTAGTAAGGGACAGGAGATCACTGAAGCTTTCTTT.

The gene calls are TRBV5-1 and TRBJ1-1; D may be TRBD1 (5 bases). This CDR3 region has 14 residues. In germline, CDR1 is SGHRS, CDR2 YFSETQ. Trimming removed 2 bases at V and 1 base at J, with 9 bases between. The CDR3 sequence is CASSLGQTNTEAFF. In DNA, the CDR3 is TGCGCCAGCAGCTTAGGACAAACGAACACTGAAGCTTTCTTT. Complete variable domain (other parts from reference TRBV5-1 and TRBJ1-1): KAGVTQTPRYLIKTRGQQVTLSCSPISGHRSVSWYQQTPGQGLQFLFEYFSETQRNKGNFPGRFSGRQFSNSRSEMNVSTLELGDSALYLCASSLGQTNTEAFFGQGTRLTVV.

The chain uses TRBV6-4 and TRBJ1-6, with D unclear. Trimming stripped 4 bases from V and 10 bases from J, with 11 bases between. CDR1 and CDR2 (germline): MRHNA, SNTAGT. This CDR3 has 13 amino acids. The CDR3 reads CASSVEGGSPLHF. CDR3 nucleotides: TGTGCCAGCAGTGTTGAGGGAGGATCACCCCTCCACTTT.

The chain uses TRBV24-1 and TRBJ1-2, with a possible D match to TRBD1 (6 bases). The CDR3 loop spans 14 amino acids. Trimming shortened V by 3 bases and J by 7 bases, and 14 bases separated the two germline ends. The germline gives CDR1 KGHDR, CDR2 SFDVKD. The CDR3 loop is CATSDDDRMGGYTF. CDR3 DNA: TGTGCCACCAGTGATGACGACAGGATGGGTGGCTACACCTTC.

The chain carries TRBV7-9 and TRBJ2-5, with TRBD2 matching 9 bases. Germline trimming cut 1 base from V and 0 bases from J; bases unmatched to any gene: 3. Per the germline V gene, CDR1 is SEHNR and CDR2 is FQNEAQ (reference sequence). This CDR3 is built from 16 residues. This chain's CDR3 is CASSLGASGNQETQYF. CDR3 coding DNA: TGTGCCAGCAGCTTAGGGGCTAGCGGGAACCAAGAGACCCAGTACTTC.

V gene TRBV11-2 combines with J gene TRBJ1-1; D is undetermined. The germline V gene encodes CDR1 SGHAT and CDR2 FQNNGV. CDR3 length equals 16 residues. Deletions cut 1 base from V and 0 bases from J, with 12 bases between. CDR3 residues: CASSLGVGLMNTEAFF. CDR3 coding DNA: TGTGCCAGCAGCTTAGGAGTAGGACTTATGAACACTGAAGCTTTCTTT.

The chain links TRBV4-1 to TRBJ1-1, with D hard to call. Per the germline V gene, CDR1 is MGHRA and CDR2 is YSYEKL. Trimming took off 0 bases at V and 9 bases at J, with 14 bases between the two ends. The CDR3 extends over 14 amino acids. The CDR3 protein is CASSQDTGERKAFF. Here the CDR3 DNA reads TGCGCCAGCAGCCAAGATACCGGGGAAAGGAAAGCTTTCTTT.

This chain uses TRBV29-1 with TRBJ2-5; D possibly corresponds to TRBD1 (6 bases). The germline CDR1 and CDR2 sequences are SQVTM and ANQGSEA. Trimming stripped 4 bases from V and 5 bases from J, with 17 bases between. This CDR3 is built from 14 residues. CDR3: CSVGGWGLRETQYF. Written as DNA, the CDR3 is TGCAGCGTTGGTGGGTGGGGGCTGAGGGAGACCCAGTACTTC.

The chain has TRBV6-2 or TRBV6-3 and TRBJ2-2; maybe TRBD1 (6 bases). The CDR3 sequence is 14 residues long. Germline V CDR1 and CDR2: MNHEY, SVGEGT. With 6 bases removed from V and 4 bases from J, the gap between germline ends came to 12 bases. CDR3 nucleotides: TGTGCCAGCAGCCCCACAGGGTCCACCGGGGAGCTGTTTTTT. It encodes CASSPTGSTGELFF.

The CDR3 nucleotides are TGTGCCAGCAGTTACGGTTCGGGGGAGCAGTACTTC. It translates to CASSYGSGEQYF. V and J are TRBV6-5 and TRBJ2-7; TRBD2 is a possible D gene (5 bases). CDR3 size: 12 residues. Between the trimmed V and J ends, which lost 2 bases and 7 bases, there was a span of 9 bases. In germline, CDR1 is MNHEY, CDR2 SVGAGI.

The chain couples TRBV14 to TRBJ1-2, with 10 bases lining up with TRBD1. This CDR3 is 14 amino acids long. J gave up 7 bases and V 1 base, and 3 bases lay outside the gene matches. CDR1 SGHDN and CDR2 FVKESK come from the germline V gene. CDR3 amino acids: CASSQVGQGVGYTF. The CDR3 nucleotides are TGTGCCAGCAGCCAAGTTGGACAGGGGGTTGGCTACACCTTC.

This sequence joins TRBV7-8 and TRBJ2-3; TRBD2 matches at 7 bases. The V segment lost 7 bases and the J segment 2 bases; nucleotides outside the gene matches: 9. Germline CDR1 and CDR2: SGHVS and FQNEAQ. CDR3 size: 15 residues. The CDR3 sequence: CASTRLGGNTDTQYF. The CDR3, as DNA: TGTGCCAGCACCCGACTGGGGGGGAACACAGATACGCAGTATTTT.

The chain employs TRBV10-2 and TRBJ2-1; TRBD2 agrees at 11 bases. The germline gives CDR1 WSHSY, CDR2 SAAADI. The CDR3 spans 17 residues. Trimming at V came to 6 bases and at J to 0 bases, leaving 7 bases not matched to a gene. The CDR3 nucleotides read TGCGCCAGCAGACCACCTAGCGGGGGGCGCTCCTACAATGAGCAGTTCTTC. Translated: CASRPPSGGRSYNEQFF.

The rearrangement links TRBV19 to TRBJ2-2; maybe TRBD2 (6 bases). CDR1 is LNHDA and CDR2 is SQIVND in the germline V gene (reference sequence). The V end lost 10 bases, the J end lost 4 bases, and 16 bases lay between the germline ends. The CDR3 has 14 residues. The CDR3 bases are TGTGCCACAAGGAGGGCGGTGAGCACCGGGGAGCTGTTTTTT. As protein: CATRRAVSTGELFF.

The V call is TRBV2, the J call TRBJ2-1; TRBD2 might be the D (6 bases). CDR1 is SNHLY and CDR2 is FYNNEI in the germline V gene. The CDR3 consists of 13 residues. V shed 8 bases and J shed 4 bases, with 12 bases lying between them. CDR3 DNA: TGTGCCAGCCTACTAGCTACGTACAATGAGCAGTTCTTC. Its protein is CASLLATYNEQFF.

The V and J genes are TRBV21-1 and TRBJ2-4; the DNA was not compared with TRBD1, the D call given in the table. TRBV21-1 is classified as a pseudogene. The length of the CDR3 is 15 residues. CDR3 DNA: TGTGCCAGCAGCGCGCCTGACTCCAGGGAAAACATTCAGTACTTC. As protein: CASSAPDSRENIQYF.

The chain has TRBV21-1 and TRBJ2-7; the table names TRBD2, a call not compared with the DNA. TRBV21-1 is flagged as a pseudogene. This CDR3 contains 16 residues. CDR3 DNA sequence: TGTGCCAGCAGCAAGGCCCCGCGGGGGGCCCTATACGAGCAGTACTTC. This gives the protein CASSKAPRGALYEQYF.

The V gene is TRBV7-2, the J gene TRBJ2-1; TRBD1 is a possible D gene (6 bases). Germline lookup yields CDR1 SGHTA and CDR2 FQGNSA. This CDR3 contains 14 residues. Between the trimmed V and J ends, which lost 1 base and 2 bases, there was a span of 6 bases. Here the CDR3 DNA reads TGTGCCAGCAGCTTAGGGGACACCTACAATGAGCAGTTCTTC. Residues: CASSLGDTYNEQFF.

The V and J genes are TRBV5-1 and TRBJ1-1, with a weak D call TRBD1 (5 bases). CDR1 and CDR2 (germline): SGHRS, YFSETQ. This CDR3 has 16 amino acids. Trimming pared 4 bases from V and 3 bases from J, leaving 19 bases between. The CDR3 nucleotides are TGCGCCAGCAGCCGATTAATTCAGGGCCGCGACACTGAAGCTTTCTTT. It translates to CASSRLIQGRDTEAFF.

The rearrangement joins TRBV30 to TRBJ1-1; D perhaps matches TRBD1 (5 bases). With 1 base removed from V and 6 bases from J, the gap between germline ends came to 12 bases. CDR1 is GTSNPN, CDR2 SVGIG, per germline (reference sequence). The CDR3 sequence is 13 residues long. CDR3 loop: CAWSAIAGAEAFF. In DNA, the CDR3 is TGTGCCTGGAGTGCCATAGCGGGGGCTGAAGCTTTCTTT. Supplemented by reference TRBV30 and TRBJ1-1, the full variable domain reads SQTIHQWPATLVQPVGSPLSLECTVEGTSNPNLYWYRQAAGRGLQLLFYSVGIGQISSEVPQNLSASRPQDRQFILSSKKLLLSDSGFYLCAWSAIAGAEAFFGQGTRLTVV.